This T cell receptor (beta chain) was observed in a study of T-cell reconstitution after alpha-beta-depleted transplantation in children. This clonotype has a handful of counts. Molecular barcoding with unique molecular identifiers was used for the TCRbeta library. TCRdb itself ran the PCR reads through MiXCR, one entry per CDR3 protein. The sample has 350,000 to 400,000 distinct CDR3 sequences; roughly 22% are singletons. Per germline, CDR1 SGHTA and CDR2 FQGTGA. The CDR3 runs to 21 residues. Trimming took 1 base from V and 4 from J; bases not matched to a gene: 18. The origin of this receptor is a human donor who donated a stem cell graft to a child with acute myeloid leukemia. The genes are TRBV7-3 and TRBJ2-5, with 13 nucleotides matching TRBD2. The material was PBMCs from the stem cell graft donor, obtained from the stem cell graft. The CDR3 region is CASSLRDKKTSGRAGVETQYF. The CDR3 nucleotides are TGTGCCAGCAGCTTAAGGGATAAAAAAACTAGCGGGAGGGCCGGGGTAGAGACCCAGTACTTC.